This T cell receptor beta chain was observed in a study of blood T cell repertoires in COVID-19 (dated by TCRdb to the early 2020s). At the level of the whole study: Samples from collaborators originated in the United States, Italy and Spain and spanned both the acute and convalescent phases of COVID-19. The material from the prospective study consisted of cDNA or gDNA derived from T cells, B-cell-depleted T cells, or PBMCs. Subjects who had been exposed to COVID-19, were actively infected with it, or had recovered from it provided the deeply sampled blood TCRbeta repertoires that made up the dataset. The repertoires were released in a freely available public database meant as a resource for research on the immune response to SARS-CoV-2. The samples were drawn from two sources: the first 160 participants of the ongoing ImmuneRACE study, and 950 to 1,500 subjects contributed by 6 global collaborators. The sample metadata nearly always contained a de-identified subject ID, COVID-19 status, age in years and sex. HLA class I and class II types, where available, came from metadata supplied by the sample provider rather than from assay-based typing.

With respect to this clone: Its antigen is not yet known. No clone much larger than this one lies a single base away; base qualities are absent.

TCRbeta CDR3 regions were amplified from genomic DNA using the immunoSEQ Assay, a bias-controlled multiplex PCR. Processing in the source paper ran as follows. The number of nucleated cells in each sample was estimated from the amplification of reference gene primers within the assay. To quantify the absolute abundance of each unique TCRbeta CDR3 rearrangement, sequence reads were collapsed and filtered. For each sample, productive Simpson clonality was calculated as the square root of Simpson's diversity index across productive rearrangements. Drawn from immuneACCESS, this table holds only the in-frame rearrangements with V and J called that TCRdb kept. Clones are partly lost; checked studies trace under half to an unresolved V gene and leave the rest unexplained. V, J and clone size derive from that table, while D and trimming were established from the DNA sequence. The sample table contains under 350,000 clones; only one count was recorded for around 86% of them. Of the sample, around 1.7% falls within the top ten clones.

What the study reported, not specific to this receptor: Clinical and demographic metadata were provided uncurated, with the amount varying by source and participant.

Trimmed from V: 4 bases; trimmed from J: 10 bases; junction bases lacking a gene match: 9. The germline V gene provides CDR1 SNHLY and CDR2 FYNNEI. The CDR3 measures 15 amino acids from cysteine to phenylalanine. Only CDR3 DNA remains: 45 bases, in frame from the first base. In the prospective study, participants were 18 to 89 years old, resided in about two dozen geographic areas of the United States, and were enrolled through a virtual design. In the prospective study, cohorts were assigned on the basis of participant-reported clinical history obtained from a screening survey and a study questionnaire. Recovered participants in ImmuneRACE Cohort 3 were defined by two consecutive negative NP/OP PCR tests, clearance by a healthcare professional, or resolution of symptoms. Each participant in the prospective study had whole blood, serum and a nasopharyngeal or oropharyngeal swab collected by mobile phlebotomists. Prospective study participants could optionally give additional blood draws and questionnaires over a roughly two-month period. Before DNA extraction, prospective study blood samples were shipped either frozen or at room temperature.

The sequence links TRBV2 to TRBJ1-6, with 8 bases in between that match TRBD1. The source material was PBMCs or T cells enriched from blood (not recorded which). This sequence was found in a woman in her 40s who had recovered from COVID-19. The sequenced DNA is TGTGCCAGCAGTGGGACAGGGAGGAAAGGCTCACCCCTCCACTTT. This translates into CASSGTGRKGSPLHF.